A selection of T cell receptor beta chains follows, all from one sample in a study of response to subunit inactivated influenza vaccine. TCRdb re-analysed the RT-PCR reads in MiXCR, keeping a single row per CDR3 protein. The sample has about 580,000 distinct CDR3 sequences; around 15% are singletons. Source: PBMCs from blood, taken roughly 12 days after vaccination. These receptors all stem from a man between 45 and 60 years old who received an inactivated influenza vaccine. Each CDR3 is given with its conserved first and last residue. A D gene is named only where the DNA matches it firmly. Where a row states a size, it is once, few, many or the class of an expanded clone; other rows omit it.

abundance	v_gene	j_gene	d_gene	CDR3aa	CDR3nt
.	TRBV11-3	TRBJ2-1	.	CASSPSMWVDEQFF	TGTGCCAGCAGCCCCTCCATGTGGGTCGATGAGCAGTTCTTC
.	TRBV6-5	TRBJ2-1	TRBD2	CASSYSNPSGRSYNEQFF	TGTGCCAGCAGTTACTCAAACCCTAGCGGGCGTTCTTACAATGAGCAGTTCTTC
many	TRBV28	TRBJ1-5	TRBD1	CASRGQGVRNQPQHF	TGTGCCAGCAGAGGACAGGGGGTTCGCAATCAGCCCCAGCATTTT
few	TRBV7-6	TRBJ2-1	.	CASSLKQGVPNEQFF	TGTGCCAGCAGCTTAAAACAAGGGGTTCCCAATGAGCAGTTCTTC
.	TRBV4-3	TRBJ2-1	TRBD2	CASSQDLRGGLDEQFF	TGCGCCAGCAGCCAAGATTTGCGCGGGGGTCTCGATGAGCAGTTCTTC
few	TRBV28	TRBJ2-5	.	CASNKETQYF	TGTGCCAGCAACAAAGAGACCCAGTACTTC
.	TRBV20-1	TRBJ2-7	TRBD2	CSAWMGLVNHEQYF	TGCAGTGCTTGGATGGGACTAGTCAACCACGAGCAGTACTTC
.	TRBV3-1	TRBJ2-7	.	CASSPGQVARNEQYF	TGTGCCAGCAGCCCCGGGCAGGTTGCTCGGAACGAGCAGTACTTC
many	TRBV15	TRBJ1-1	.	CATSRTGTEAFF	TGTGCCACCAGCAGGACAGGCACTGAAGCTTTCTTT
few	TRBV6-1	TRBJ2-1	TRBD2	CASRGLERGGSYNEQFF	TGTGCCAGCAGGGGATTGGAGCGGGGGGGCTCCTACAATGAGCAGTTCTTC
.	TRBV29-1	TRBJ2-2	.	CSVEGGPGELFF	TGCAGCGTTGAAGGGGGCCCCGGGGAGCTGTTTTTT
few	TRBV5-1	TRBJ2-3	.	CASSLEPTADTQYF	TGCGCCAGCAGCTTGGAACCGACGGCAGATACGCAGTATTTT
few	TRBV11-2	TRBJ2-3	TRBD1	CASSPETGITDTQYF	TGTGCCAGCAGCCCTGAGACAGGGATCACAGATACGCAGTATTTT